This TCR beta chain was sequenced for a study of cytotoxic CD8 clonotypes in ibrutinib-treated CLL. The study's findings and limits: On treatment, the uncommon public clonotypes contracted or remained stable.

In regard to this clone: Its specificity is unknown.

CDR1 LNHDA and CDR2 SQIVND come from the germline V gene (reference sequence). V gave up 6 bases and J gave up 2 bases, with 14 bases separating them. The CDR3 spans 15 residues. T cells were sequenced at a targeted depth of 1 in 200,000 to 1 in 1 million. Profiling relied on immunoSEQ multiplex PCR, and the TCRdb table lists in-frame clones only, not all of them. The data hold about 140,000 clones, with roughly 76% observed a single time. The source was PBMCs, collected after 24 months of ibrutinib treatment. The J gene is TRBJ1-5, the V gene TRBV19; D not certain. The origin of this receptor is a human donor with chronic lymphocytic leukemia. The CDR3 here is CASRSSPQGNQPQHF. For the CDR3, the DNA is TGTGCCAGTAGGTCAAGCCCCCAAGGCAATCAGCCCCAGCATTTT. Looking up the rest from reference TRBV19 and TRBJ1-5 gives the full variable domain: DGGITQSPKYLFRKEGQNVTLSCEQNLNHDAMYWYRQDPGQGLRLIYYSQIVNDFQKGDIAEGYSVSREKKESFPLTVTSAQKNPTAFYLCASRSSPQGNQPQHFGDGTRLSIL.